A single sample gave rise to the 22 T cell receptor beta chains below, sequenced in a study of T-cell reconstitution after alpha-beta-depleted transplantation in children. A library of TCRbeta sequences, prepared with unique molecular identifiers, was generated. In TCRdb, the PCR reads were re-called with MiXCR into one record per CDR3 protein. The repertoire has 450,000 to 700,000 distinct CDR3 sequences, around 27% of them found once; the top ten carry 35% to 40%. The material sequenced was PBMCs, taken before TCRalphabeta/CD19-depleted stem cell transplant. These receptor sequences come from a boy less than two years old with Wiskott-Aldrich syndrome, due to receive a stem cell transplant.

V usage is TRBV28 and J usage is TRBJ2-3, with 13 bases lining up with TRBD2. J gave up 10 bases and V 2 bases, and 6 bases lay outside the gene matches. Germline loops: CDR1 MDHEN, CDR2 SYDVKM. The CDR3 sequence is 15 residues long. The DNA of the CDR3 is TGTGCCAGCAGTTTAACTAGCGGGAGGGCCGGGCCGCAGTATTTT. Residues: CASSLTSGRAGPQYF.

This chain joins TRBV27 and TRBJ2-7, with D tentatively TRBD1 (7 bases). Germline-derived CDR1 and CDR2 are MNHEY and SMNVEV (reference sequence). The CDR3 has 14 amino acids. Trimming stripped 2 bases from V and 4 bases from J, with 12 bases between. The CDR3 loop is CASSLGGGFYEQYF. CDR3 bases: TGTGCCAGCAGTTTAGGAGGGGGCTTTTACGAGCAGTACTTC.

This clonotype came up a few times. V is TRBV7-9 and J is TRBJ2-3, with D maybe TRBD2 (6 bases). This CDR3 region has 15 residues. The germline V gene has CDR1 SEHNR and CDR2 FQNEAQ (reference sequence). Trimming pared 5 bases from V and 0 bases from J, leaving 12 bases between. The CDR3 spells CASSRTGTSTDTQYF. In DNA, the CDR3 is TGTGCCAGCAGCAGGACCGGGACTAGCACAGATACGCAGTATTTT.

Only a few counts were recorded for this clonotype. The genes are TRBV29-1 and TRBJ2-2, with D uncertain. Germline V lookup: CDR1 SQVTM, CDR2 ANQGSEA. The V gene lost 2 bases and the J gene lost 0 bases, with 7 bases spanning the gap. This CDR3 spans 14 amino acids. CDR3 in amino acids: CSVEPRPNTGELFF. The CDR3 nucleotides are TGCAGCGTTGAACCCCGTCCGAACACCGGGGAGCTGTTTTTT.

This clonotype has just one count. The chain carries TRBV20-1 and TRBJ2-3, with D tentatively TRBD1 (6 bases). From germline, CDR1 is DFQATT and CDR2 SNEGSKA (reference sequence). Deletions cut 4 bases from V and 1 base from J, with 12 bases between. The CDR3 runs 14 residues. CDR3 bases: TGCAGTGCTAAGGACAGAGGCGGCACAGATACGCAGTATTTT. Its translation: CSAKDRGGTDTQYF.

This clonotype appeared a few times. The chain carries TRBV5-1 and TRBJ2-7; D ambiguous. Germline CDR1 is SGHRS and CDR2 is YFSETQ. CDR3 length: 13 amino acids. The V end lost 4 bases, the J end lost 3 bases, and 11 bases lay between the germline ends. Here the CDR3 reads CASSRSPVYEQYF. In DNA, the CDR3 is TGCGCCAGCAGCAGGAGCCCCGTCTACGAGCAGTACTTC.

Only a few counts were recorded for this clonotype. The rearrangement joins TRBV7-9 to TRBJ2-3; TRBD1 matches at 8 bases. V shed 10 bases and J 0 bases; nucleotides not matched to a gene: 6. The CDR3 loop spans 14 amino acids. The germline CDR1 and CDR2 sequences are SEHNR and FQNEAQ (reference sequence). The CDR3 region is CATLRTGSTDTQYF. The CDR3 bases are TGTGCCACTCTTCGGACAGGGAGCACAGATACGCAGTATTTT.

This clonotype was detected a few times. The chain recombines TRBV20-1 with TRBJ2-5, with 9 bases lining up with TRBD1. This CDR3 has 15 amino acids. J gave up 2 bases and V 3 bases, and 7 bases lay outside the gene matches. The germline CDR1 and CDR2 sequences are DFQATT and SNEGSKA (reference sequence). The CDR3 is CSASGGTGTQETQYF. The CDR3 DNA reads as TGCAGTGCTAGTGGGGGGACAGGGACACAAGAGACCCAGTACTTC.

V and J are TRBV5-1 and TRBJ2-7, with TRBD2 matching 11 bases. Germline CDR1 is SGHRS and CDR2 is YFSETQ. The ends lost 4 bases at V and 5 bases at J; junction bases unmatched: 8. This CDR3 has 15 amino acids. The CDR3 sequence: CASSPLAGEANEQYF. DNA of the CDR3: TGCGCCAGCAGCCCACTAGCGGGAGAGGCCAACGAGCAGTACTTC.

This clonotype was found a few times. The chain recombines TRBV9 with TRBJ2-1; 7 bases are shared with TRBD1. V was clipped by 3 bases and J by 4 bases; unmatched bases: 4. The CDR3 totals 14 residues. Germline V gene sequence: CDR1 SGDLS, CDR2 YYNGEE. The CDR3 sequence: CASSERTGYNEQFF. The CDR3, as DNA: TGTGCCAGCAGCGAGAGGACAGGATACAATGAGCAGTTCTTC.

This clonotype was seen only a few times. This chain connects TRBV9 to TRBJ2-6, with D possibly being TRBD1 (6 bases). From germline, CDR1 is SGDLS and CDR2 YYNGEE. The CDR3 loop spans 17 amino acids. Trimming shortened V by 4 bases and J by 4 bases, and 18 bases separated the two germline ends. The CDR3 DNA follows: TGTGCCAGCAGCCTTAAGACCCAGGGGCAAGGGGCCAACGTCCTGACTTTC. This codes for CASSLKTQGQGANVLTF. The complete variable domain, with remaining parts taken from reference TRBV9 and TRBJ2-6, reads DSGVTQTPKHLITATGQRVTLRCSPRSGDLSVYWYQQSLDQGLQFLIQYYNGEERAKGNILERFSAQQFPDLHSELNLSSLELGDSALYFCASSLKTQGQGANVLTFGAGSRLTVL.

The CDR3 DNA is TGTGCCAGCAGGACGGATGGGACAGGGCCCTACGAGCAGTACTTC. Translating it yields CASRTDGTGPYEQYF. The rearrangement uses TRBV7-2 and TRBJ2-7, with 9 nucleotides matching TRBD1. Germline V CDR1 and CDR2: SGHTA, FQGNSA. Trimming took 6 bases from V and 2 from J; bases not matched to a gene: 8. The CDR3 consists of 15 residues.

This clonotype was seen once. The chain is built from TRBV5-1 and TRBJ2-4; possibly TRBD1 for D (6 bases). This CDR3 spans 15 amino acids. Germline loops: CDR1 SGHRS, CDR2 YFSETQ. The V end was cut by 2 bases, the J end by 2 bases, with 11 bases between. The CDR3 nucleotides read TGCGCCAGCAGCTTCTGGCAGGGGACCAAAAACATTCAGTACTTC. It yields the protein CASSFWQGTKNIQYF.

This clonotype was seen only a few times. J is TRBJ1-2 and V is TRBV20-1, with TRBD1 matching over 7 bases. The junction had 5 bases not matched to a gene; V was cut back by 7 bases and J by 3 bases. This CDR3 comprises 12 residues. CDR1 is DFQATT, CDR2 SNEGSKA, per germline (reference sequence). CDR3: CSEGAGDYGYTF. CDR3 nucleotide sequence: TGCAGTGAGGGGGCAGGAGACTATGGCTACACCTTC.

Details on this clonotype: The CDR3 ends on some other residue instead of the conserved phenylalanine or tryptophan, so this is likely a read error. The V call is TRBV10-3, the J call TRBJ1-3, with no clear D. V was shortened by 2 bases and J by 1 base, with 6 bases between the two germline ends. Germline lookup yields CDR1 ENHRY and CDR2 SYGVKD. The length of the CDR3 is 14 residues. The CDR3 spells CAISETGSGNTIYY. DNA for the CDR3: TGTGCCATCAGTGAGACCGGATCTGGAAACACCATATATTAT.

The table lists this clonotype with a few counts. V usage is TRBV5-5 and J usage is TRBJ2-3; a weak D match, TRBD2 (6 bases). Trimming took 4 bases from V and 4 from J, leaving 13 bases between them. This CDR3 has 14 amino acids. From germline, CDR1 is SGHKS and CDR2 YYEKEE (reference sequence). CDR3 in amino acids: CASSRKLASDTQYF. The DNA of the CDR3 is TGTGCCAGCAGCCGTAAACTAGCCTCAGATACGCAGTATTTT.

The gene calls are TRBV24-1 and TRBJ2-3; no firm D call. Trimming shortened V by 11 bases and J by 6 bases, and 14 bases separated the two germline ends. This CDR3 has 12 residues. The germline V gene encodes CDR1 KGHDR and CDR2 SFDVKD. The CDR3 DNA sequence: TGTGCCATCTCGGACCGGCACGATACGCAGTATTTT. Its protein product is CAISDRHDTQYF.

The gene calls are TRBV10-3 and TRBJ2-1, with D maybe TRBD2 (5 bases). CDR1 and CDR2 from the germline V gene are ENHRY and SYGVKD. V was trimmed by 7 bases and J by 7 bases, leaving 20 bases between them. The CDR3 runs to 15 residues. CDR3 in amino acids: CAIKAKSGTFNEQFF. The CDR3 region has the DNA TGTGCCATCAAAGCCAAAAGCGGAACCTTTAATGAGCAGTTCTTC.

This clonotype has a handful of counts. The rearrangement links TRBV3-1 to TRBJ2-1, with 12 positions matching TRBD2. Unmatched junction bases numbered 6, after V lost 0 bases and J lost 3 bases. The CDR3 runs 18 residues. The germline V gene has CDR1 LGHDT and CDR2 YNNKEL (reference sequence). In DNA form, the CDR3 reads TGTGCCAGCAGCCAAGAGCGACTAGCGGGAGCGTACTACAATGAGCAGTTCTTC. Amino acids: CASSQERLAGAYYNEQFF.

The chain recombines TRBV12-3 or TRBV12-4 with TRBJ2-1, with D perhaps matching TRBD1 (5 bases). CDR3 length: 18 amino acids. Deletions cut 6 bases from V and 3 bases from J, with 24 bases between. CDR3 sequence: CASSLTRQGGINYNEQFF. CDR3 nucleotide sequence: TGTGCCAGCAGCCTTACCCGGCAGGGCGGAATAAACTACAATGAGCAGTTCTTC.

This clonotype was detected a few times. The chain combines TRBV20-1 with TRBJ2-1; D unresolved. V dropped 3 bases and J dropped 6 bases, with 12 bases sitting between them. Germline V gene sequence: CDR1 DFQATT, CDR2 SNEGSKA (reference sequence). The CDR3 loop spans 13 amino acids. CDR3 amino acids: CSASRAAPNEQFF. DNA of the CDR3: TGCAGTGCTAGTAGGGCGGCTCCCAATGAGCAGTTCTTC.

The V gene is TRBV12-3 or TRBV12-4, the J gene TRBJ2-2; 8 nucleotides line up with TRBD2. Losses at the gene ends were 3 bases for V and 4 bases for J; bases not matched to a gene: 1. The length of the CDR3 is 14 residues. The CDR3 region has the DNA TGTGCCAGCAGTTTTCGGGAGGGCACCGGGGAGCTGTTTTTT. Residues: CASSFREGTGELFF.